Listed below are T cell receptor beta chains from one sample, sequenced in a study of blood T cell repertoires in COVID-19. Profiling relied on immunoSEQ multiplex PCR, and the TCRdb table lists in-frame clones only, not all of them. Of about 130,000 clones in the sample, about 86% were seen once. Input material: peripheral blood. The receptor set was obtained from a woman aged 45-60 years with acute or convalescent COVID-19. Both conserved end residues are part of each CDR3. The D gene is left open where the match is weak. Part of the rows lack a size; the others show once, few, many or a class for expanded clones.

v_gene,abundance,j_gene,d_gene,CDR3aa,CDR3nt
TRBV4-2,-,TRBJ2-5,TRBD2,CASSQGRGASGLQETQYF,TGTGCCAGCAGCCAAGGCCGGGGGGCTAGCGGGCTCCAAGAGACCCAGTACTTC
TRBV18,-,TRBJ1-1,-,CASSPAGYTEAFF,TGTGCCAGCTCACCTGCAGGGTACACTGAAGCTTTCTTT
TRBV28,-,TRBJ1-2,-,CASSLAGQNYGYTF,TGTGCCAGCAGTTTGGCAGGGCAGAACTATGGCTACACCTTC
TRBV6-1,-,TRBJ1-1,-,CASSDPNMNTEAFF,TGTGCCAGCAGTGACCCGAACATGAACACTGAAGCTTTCTTT
TRBV12-2,-,TRBJ1-1,-,CASRFVDWGPRNTEAFF,TGTGCAAGTCGCTTTGTCGACTGGGGGCCGAGGAACACTGAAGCTTTCTTT
TRBV10-1,-,TRBJ2-5,TRBD1,CASYPNSDRFQETQYF,TGCGCCAGCTATCCAAATTCGGACAGGTTCCAAGAGACCCAGTACTTC
TRBV4-1,-,TRBJ2-5,TRBD1,CASSQLGQGFAGETQYF,TGCGCCAGCAGCCAACTTGGACAGGGGTTTGCTGGGGAGACCCAGTACTTC
TRBV4-1,-,TRBJ2-3,TRBD2,CASSPGLAGVGDTQYF,TGCGCCAGCAGCCCGGGACTAGCGGGAGTAGGAGATACGCAGTATTTT
TRBV5-1,few,TRBJ1-4,-,CASSLDGNEKLFF,TGCGCCAGCAGCTTGGACGGGAATGAAAAACTGTTTTTT
TRBV7-7,-,TRBJ2-1,TRBD2,CASSLELAGASSYNEQFF,TGTGCTAGCAGCTTAGAACTAGCGGGAGCTAGCTCCTACAATGAGCAGTTCTTC
TRBV6-1,-,TRBJ2-1,TRBD1,CASSRSGDRGNEQFF,TGTGCCAGCAGCCGTTCCGGGGACAGGGGGAATGAGCAGTTCTTC
TRBV9,-,TRBJ2-5,TRBD2,CASSAPGTSMKTQYF,TGTGCCAGCAGCGCCCCCGGGACTAGCATGAAGACCCAGTACTTC
TRBV3-1/TRBV3-2,-,TRBJ2-3,TRBD2,CASSKGTSGGARDTQYF,TGTGCCAGCAGCAAAGGGACTAGCGGGGGGGCCAGGGATACGCAGTATTTT
TRBV5-4,-,TRBJ1-4,TRBD1,CASSSTGTANEKLFF,TGTGCCAGCAGCAGTACGGGGACAGCAAATGAAAAACTGTTTTTT
TRBV19,-,TRBJ1-1,-,CASSPPGLSTEAFF,TGTGCCAGTAGTCCCCCCGGGTTGAGCACTGAAGCTTTCTTT
TRBV19,-,TRBJ1-4,-,CASSVGGGNEKLFF,TGTGCCAGTTCAGTAGGCGGTGGTAATGAAAAACTGTTTTTT
TRBV7-2,-,TRBJ2-3,TRBD1,CASSLKDRVIADTQYF,TGTGCCAGCAGCTTAAAGGACAGGGTTATAGCAGATACGCAGTATTTT
TRBV6-1,-,TRBJ2-1,-,CASSENAGTYNEQFF,TGTGCCAGCAGTGAAAATGCGGGAACCTACAATGAGCAGTTCTTC
TRBV9,-,TRBJ2-1,TRBD2,CASSVAGGIDEQFF,TGTGCCAGCAGCGTAGCGGGGGGTATCGATGAGCAGTTCTTC
TRBV13,-,TRBJ1-2,-,CASSSTDRGGGYTF,TGTGCCAGCAGCTCAACAGACCGGGGAGGTGGCTACACCTTC
TRBV9,-,TRBJ1-3,-,CASSPSSAGSGNTIYF,TGTGCCAGCAGCCCGAGTTCGGCGGGCTCTGGAAACACCATATATTTT
TRBV29-1,-,TRBJ1-2,-,CSAAFRQGPNYGYTF,TGCAGCGCCGCGTTTAGGCAGGGTCCTAACTATGGCTACACCTTC
TRBV2,-,TRBJ2-3,-,CASKVLVSDTQYF,TGTGCCAGCAAGGTACTAGTATCAGATACGCAGTATTTT
TRBV19,-,TRBJ2-2,-,CASSIFGGDTGELFF,TGTGCCAGTAGTATATTCGGCGGGGACACCGGGGAGCTGTTTTTT
TRBV5-1,-,TRBJ2-1,TRBD2,CASSLSPSGWNEQFF,TGCGCCAGCAGCTTATCTCCTAGCGGGTGGAATGAGCAGTTCTTC
TRBV10-3,-,TRBJ2-3,TRBD1,CAINRGEAADTDTQYF,TGTGCCATCAACAGGGGGGAGGCGGCTGACACAGATACGCAGTATTTT
TRBV13,-,TRBJ1-2,TRBD1,CASSLKTGNYGYTF,TGTGCCAGCAGCTTAAAGACAGGGAACTATGGCTACACCTTC
TRBV6-5,-,TRBJ2-2,-,CPGTGGAGTGELFF,TGTCCCGGGACGGGCGGGGCAGGCACCGGGGAGCTGTTTTTT
TRBV7-3,once,TRBJ2-3,-,CASSSPSTDTQYF,TGTGCCAGCAGCTCCCCTAGCACAGATACGCAGTATTTT
TRBV27,-,TRBJ1-2,-,CASSLAENYGYTF,TGTGCCAGCAGTTTAGCGGAAAACTATGGCTACACCTTC
TRBV24-1,-,TRBJ2-1,-,CATSDSLSYNEQFF,TGTGCCACCAGTGATTCTCTCTCCTACAATGAGCAGTTCTTC
TRBV3-1/TRBV3-2,few,TRBJ1-1,-,CASSQGRKVGGTEAFF,TGTGCCAGCAGCCAAGGCCGGAAGGTAGGCGGCACTGAAGCTTTCTTT
TRBV25-1,-,TRBJ1-2,-,CASSVAANYGYTF,TGTGCCAGCAGTGTAGCAGCTAACTATGGCTACACCTTC
TRBV4-2,-,TRBJ2-7,-,CASSQTTGYEQYF,TGTGCCAGCAGCCAAACCACAGGTTACGAGCAGTACTTC
TRBV14,-,TRBJ1-2,TRBD1,CASSYRQGLDGYTF,TGTGCCAGCAGCTATCGACAGGGTCTCGATGGCTACACCTTC
TRBV29-1,-,TRBJ1-1,-,CSVEDRTGGDAEAFF,TGCAGCGTTGAAGATCGGACTGGGGGGGACGCTGAAGCTTTCTTT
TRBV30,-,TRBJ2-3,TRBD2,CAWSLAGGPGTQYF,TGTGCCTGGAGTCTAGCGGGAGGGCCGGGTACGCAGTATTTT
TRBV18,-,TRBJ2-6,-,CASSLYASGANVLTF,TGTGCCAGCTCACTATACGCGTCTGGGGCCAACGTCCTGACTTTC
TRBV19,-,TRBJ2-1,TRBD1,CASSSDRGVYNEQFF,TGTGCCAGTAGTAGCGACAGGGGGGTCTACAATGAGCAGTTCTTC
TRBV14,-,TRBJ2-1,TRBD2,CASSPGLAGVVEQFF,TGTGCCAGCAGCCCGGGACTAGCGGGAGTCGTTGAGCAGTTCTTC
TRBV28,-,TRBJ2-5,TRBD1,CASQKGQRQETQYF,TGTGCCAGCCAAAAGGGACAGAGACAAGAGACCCAGTACTTC
TRBV7-6,-,TRBJ1-3,-,CASSLEGHPVRGNTIYF,TGTGCCAGCAGCTTAGAAGGACACCCTGTTAGAGGAAACACCATATATTTT
TRBV5-1,once,TRBJ2-1,TRBD2,CASSSAGGSYNEQFF,TGCGCCAGCAGCTCCGCGGGAGGCAGTTACAATGAGCAGTTCTTC
TRBV14,many,TRBJ2-7,-,CASSQDFSPYEQYF,TGTGCCAGCAGCCAAGATTTTAGCCCCTACGAGCAGTACTTC
TRBV6-6,-,TRBJ1-2,TRBD1,CASSATWDSYGYTF,TGTGCCAGCAGTGCCACGTGGGACAGCTATGGCTACACCTTC